Reported below is one TCR beta chain. This sample stems from a study of blood T cell repertoires in COVID-19. About the research overall: COVID-19 samples from acute and convalescent phases originated in the United States, Italy and Spain. PBMCs, B-cell-depleted T cells, or T cells were the source of the cDNA or gDNA that made up the material.

Authors' data handling: Researchers report that nucleated cell counts were estimated from reference gene primer amplification. The table came from immunoSEQ multiplex PCR; TCRdb's copy has only in-frame clones and leaves some out. Clonal size and the V and J genes are those of that table, whereas D and trimming came from the DNA. This table holds tens of thousands of clones, 75% to 90% found once. The CDR3 spans 13 residues. CDR1 and CDR2 from the germline V gene are SGDLS and YYNGEE. The V end lost 3 bases, the J end lost 6 bases, and 10 bases lay between the germline ends. The sample taken for sequencing was peripheral blood. The chain has TRBV9 and TRBJ2-1, with D possibly matching TRBD1 (6 bases). The source of this sequence is a man aged 50 to 59 with active or convalescent COVID-19. This chain's CDR3 is CASSAETGNEQFF. The DNA for the CDR3 is TGTGCCAGCAGCGCTGAGACAGGCAATGAGCAGTTCTTC. The complete variable domain, with remaining parts taken from reference TRBV9 and TRBJ2-1, reads DSGVTQTPKHLITATGQRVTLRCSPRSGDLSVYWYQQSLDQGLQFLIQYYNGEERAKGNILERFSAQQFPDLHSELNLSSLELGDSALYFCASSAETGNEQFFGPGTRLTVL.